Each of the 29 T cell receptor beta chains below was sequenced from the same sample in a study of CD8 T cells in Susac syndrome. With random hexamers, reverse transcription was performed on roughly 0.5 to 1 ug of RNA. TCRdb independently ran MiXCR on the immunoSEQ multiplex PCR reads; one entry per CDR3 protein. This sample has 250,000 to 300,000 distinct CDR3 sequences; approximately 90% occur once, and the top ten carry around 0.18%. Material: CD8+ T cells from PBMCs. The receptors were sampled from a human donor with multiple sclerosis.

V is TRBV6-1 and J is TRBJ2-3; 10 bases line up with TRBD1. Germline lookup yields CDR1 MNHNS and CDR2 SASEGT. J gave up 4 bases and V 6 bases, and 7 bases lay outside the gene matches. This CDR3 has 15 amino acids. DNA for the CDR3: TGTGCCAGCAGACCGACAGGGGGCGAGGCAGATACGCAGTATTTT. It translates to CASRPTGGEADTQYF.

The CDR3 DNA is TGTGCCAGCAGCCAAGGGACGGAGGGCAGCTACAATGAGCAGTTCTTC. This translates into CASSQGTEGSYNEQFF. The chain couples TRBV4-2 to TRBJ2-1; D might be TRBD2 (6 bases). The V gene lost 1 base and the J gene lost 3 bases, with 13 bases spanning the gap. The CDR3 is made up of 16 amino acids. CDR1 LGHNA and CDR2 YNFKEQ come from the germline V gene.

V and J are TRBV28 and TRBJ2-1; TRBD2 might be the D (5 bases). V was pared by 1 base and J by 6 bases, with 10 bases between. Germline CDR1 MDHEN, CDR2 SYDVKM. The CDR3 runs 14 residues. CDR3 region: CASSLSGLTNEQFF. As DNA, the CDR3 is TGTGCCAGCAGTTTATCTGGACTCACCAATGAGCAGTTCTTC. Full variable domain (missing parts from reference TRBV28 and TRBJ2-1): DVKVTQSSRYLVKRTGEKVFLECVQDMDHENMFWYRQDPGLGLRLIYFSYDVKMKEKGDIPEGYSVSREKKERFSLILESASTNQTSMYLCASSLSGLTNEQFFGPGTRLTVL.

The chain employs TRBV20-1 and TRBJ2-1; D not resolved. Trimming stripped 0 bases from V and 2 bases from J, with 8 bases between. Germline CDR1 and CDR2: DFQATT and SNEGSKA (reference sequence). The CDR3 spans 14 residues. Here the CDR3 DNA reads TGCAGTGCTAGAGACCGTATTGCCTACAATGAGCAGTTCTTC. Protein: CSARDRIAYNEQFF.

This chain joins TRBV6-6 and TRBJ1-1, with D tentatively TRBD1 (6 bases). CDR1 and CDR2 from the germline V gene are MNHNY and SVGAGI (reference sequence). V shed 2 bases and J shed 0 bases, with 13 bases lying between them. CDR3 length: 16 amino acids. The CDR3 sequence: CASSYGRGALNTEAFF. CDR3 coding DNA: TGTGCCAGCAGTTACGGCCGGGGGGCTCTGAACACTGAAGCTTTCTTT.

CDR3 protein: CASSPRPDRGPLTDTQYF. The DNA of the CDR3 is TGTGCCAGCAGCCCCCGCCCAGACAGGGGGCCCCTCACAGATACGCAGTATTTT. J is TRBJ2-3 and V is TRBV7-2, with 10 bases that match TRBD1. The germline CDR1 and CDR2 sequences are SGHTA and FQGNSA. The V segment lost 5 bases and the J segment 2 bases; nucleotides outside the gene matches: 13. The CDR3 is made up of 18 amino acids.

This rearrangement joins TRBV6-5 to TRBJ2-1; 7 bases align to TRBD2. This CDR3 is 16 amino acids long. Germline CDR1 MNHEY, CDR2 SVGAGI. V lost 2 bases, J lost 4 bases, and 8 bases stayed unmatched. Here the CDR3 reads CASSYIEGGPYNEQFF. CDR3 in DNA: TGTGCCAGCAGTTACATTGAGGGAGGGCCGTACAATGAGCAGTTCTTC.

The chain joins TRBV7-9 to TRBJ2-1, with TRBD2 matching over 7 bases. From germline, CDR1 is SEHNR and CDR2 FQNEAQ (reference sequence). The CDR3 is 14 residues long. V lost 4 bases and J lost 7; bases outside the gene matches: 7. The CDR3, as DNA: TGTGCCAGCAGCTCCGGACTAGGAGGTAATGAGCAGTTCTTC. Translation: CASSSGLGGNEQFF. Together with reference TRBV7-9 and TRBJ2-1, the CDR3 gives the full variable domain: DTGVSQNPRHKITKRGQNVTFRCDPISEHNRLYWYRQTLGQGPEFLTYFQNEAQLEKSRLLSDRFSAERPKGSFSTLEIQRTEQGDSAMYLCASSSGLGGNEQFFGPGTRLTVL.

This rearrangement joins TRBV16 to TRBJ2-7, with D uncertain. Trimming left V 3 bases short and J 5 bases short, with 8 bases between. The CDR3 consists of 12 residues. The germline gives CDR1 KGHSY, CDR2 FQNENV. The CDR3 sequence is CASSHTIHEQYF. As DNA, the CDR3 is TGTGCCAGCAGCCATACCATCCACGAGCAGTACTTC.

The rearrangement links TRBV30 to TRBJ1-3; 7 bases are shared with TRBD1. The trim removed 3 bases at V and 4 bases at J, leaving 0 bases unmatched. The CDR3 covers 12 residues. CDR1 is GTSNPN and CDR2 is SVGIG in the germline V gene (reference sequence). The CDR3 DNA reads TGTGCCTGGAGGGACAGGGGAAACACCATATATTTT. Protein product: CAWRDRGNTIYF.

The V and J genes are TRBV7-6 and TRBJ2-2; no reliable D call. The germline V gene has CDR1 SGHVS and CDR2 FNYEAQ. The ends were cut back, 7 bases at V and 4 bases at J, with 10 bases in the middle. This CDR3 region has 13 residues. CDR3 sequence reads: CASNADLTGELFF. CDR3 nucleotide sequence: TGTGCCAGCAACGCAGATCTCACCGGGGAGCTGTTTTTT.

The chain uses TRBV6-2 or TRBV6-3 and TRBJ2-3; maybe TRBD1 (6 bases). CDR3 length equals 14 residues. The V gene lost 5 bases and the J gene lost 2 bases, with 11 bases spanning the gap. Germline V CDR1 and CDR2: MNHEY, SVGEGT. This chain's CDR3 is CASSRTAITDTQYF. DNA for the CDR3: TGTGCCAGCAGTCGGACAGCCATCACAGATACGCAGTATTTT.

In nucleotides, the CDR3 is TGTGCCAGCAGACCCGGACAGGGGGAAATTTATGGGAACACTGAAGCTTTCTTT. Its protein is CASRPGQGEIYGNTEAFF. This chain joins TRBV12-3 or TRBV12-4 and TRBJ1-1, with 10 bases fitting TRBD1. This CDR3 is built from 18 residues. Losses at the gene ends were 6 bases for V and 1 base for J; bases not matched to a gene: 14.

The chain recombines TRBV7-3 with TRBJ2-1; D possibly corresponds to TRBD2 (5 bases). Trimming took off 5 bases at V and 6 bases at J, with 20 bases between the two ends. CDR3 length equals 16 residues. Germline CDR1 reads SGHTA; CDR2 reads FQGTGA. The CDR3 DNA reads TGTGCCAGCAGCGTCGGACTTGGGAACCGAGCCAATGAGCAGTTCTTC. This codes for CASSVGLGNRANEQFF.

The chain carries TRBV28 and TRBJ2-3, with 8 nucleotides matching TRBD2. The CDR3 length is 16 residues. Germline V gene data show CDR1 as MDHEN and CDR2 as SYDVKM. V gave up 4 bases and J gave up 0 bases; unmatched junction bases: 6. This chain's CDR3 is CASSSRGDTSTDTQYF. In DNA, the CDR3 is TGTGCCAGCAGTTCGCGGGGGGACACTAGCACAGATACGCAGTATTTT.

The V call is TRBV12-3 or TRBV12-4, the J call TRBJ2-6; D is unresolved. The CDR3 is 15 amino acids. Deletions cut 4 bases from V and 0 bases from J, with 7 bases between. CDR3 protein: CASSSQSSGANVLTF. In DNA, the CDR3 is TGTGCCAGCAGTTCACAAAGCTCTGGGGCCAACGTCCTGACTTTC.

The CDR3 DNA is TGTGCCAGCAGTGTAGTTGGTTCTAGCACAGATACGCAGTATTTT. Residues: CASSVVGSSTDTQYF. The rearrangement joins TRBV12-3 or TRBV12-4 to TRBJ2-3, with D uncertain. Trimming stripped 5 bases from V and 0 bases from J, with 12 bases between. The CDR3 extends over 15 amino acids.

The rearrangement links TRBV3-1 to TRBJ2-3, with 9 nucleotides matching TRBD2. In germline, CDR1 is LGHDT, CDR2 YNNKEL (reference sequence). With V trimmed by 0 bases and J by 3 bases, 7 bases remained unmatched. This CDR3 is 17 amino acids long. The CDR3: CASSQDLVTSGTDTQYF. The CDR3 DNA reads TGTGCCAGCAGCCAAGATCTTGTGACTAGCGGTACAGATACGCAGTATTTT.

The chain couples TRBV6-2 or TRBV6-3 to TRBJ2-2; 10 nucleotides line up with TRBD1. The germline CDR1 and CDR2 sequences are MNHEY and SVGEGT. V shed 6 bases, J shed 5 bases, and the junction held 12 bases outside the gene matches. The CDR3 consists of 17 residues. CDR3 amino acids: CASSQGRQGAGTGELFF. CDR3 in DNA: TGTGCCAGCAGCCAGGGACGACAGGGGGCTGGGACCGGGGAGCTGTTTTTT.

The chain uses TRBV30 and TRBJ1-5; D call uncertain. The CDR3 contains 13 residues. The germline CDR1 and CDR2 sequences are GTSNPN and SVGIG (reference sequence). Deletions cut 1 base from V and 3 bases from J, with 7 bases between. In DNA, the CDR3 is TGTGCCTGGAGTGACGGATTCAATCAGCCCCAGCATTTT. Translation: CAWSDGFNQPQHF.

The chain is built from TRBV27 and TRBJ2-1; D remains ambiguous. The germline V gene encodes CDR1 MNHEY and CDR2 SMNVEV (reference sequence). The CDR3 sequence is 15 residues long. Trimming took off 2 bases at V and 4 bases at J, with 12 bases between the two ends. CDR3 protein: CASSLTTFGYNEQFF. The DNA for the CDR3 is TGTGCCAGCAGTTTAACCACCTTCGGATACAATGAGCAGTTCTTC.

CDR3 residues: CSVELVYSGRAIDTQYF. In DNA form, the CDR3 reads TGCAGCGTTGAATTGGTATATAGCGGGAGGGCGATAGATACGCAGTATTTT. J is TRBJ2-3 and V is TRBV29-1; TRBD2 matches 11 bases. Germline CDR1 SQVTM, CDR2 ANQGSEA. CDR3 length equals 17 residues. Losses at the gene ends were 2 bases for V and 5 bases for J; bases not matched to a gene: 12.

The chain has TRBV14 and TRBJ1-2; D uncertain. The CDR3 runs 14 residues. Germline V gives CDR1 SGHDN, CDR2 FVKESK. The V and J ends lost 1 base and 4 bases respectively, with 10 bases between them. The CDR3 reads CASSQGPDAYGYTF. CDR3 nucleotide sequence: TGTGCCAGCAGCCAAGGTCCGGACGCCTATGGCTACACCTTC.

The chain joins TRBV10-3 to TRBJ2-1, with 13 bases that match TRBD2. This CDR3 is built from 15 residues. The J segment lost 8 bases and the V segment lost 2 bases, leaving 3 bases of the junction unmatched. CDR1 and CDR2 from the germline V gene are ENHRY and SYGVKD. In DNA form, the CDR3 reads TGTGCCATCAGTGAGGTACTAGCGGGAGGGCATGAGCAGTTCTTC. This gives the protein CAISEVLAGGHEQFF.

The chain joins TRBV5-4 to TRBJ2-1, with 7 nucleotides matching TRBD1. V shed 1 base and J 7 bases; nucleotides not matched to a gene: 5. The CDR3 length is 14 residues. CDR1 is SGHNT and CDR2 is YYREEE in the germline V gene (reference sequence). As DNA, the CDR3 is TGTGCCAGCAGCTTGATGACAGGGCTGAATGAGCAGTTCTTC. Encoded protein: CASSLMTGLNEQFF.

J is TRBJ1-1 and V is TRBV19, with TRBD1 as a possible D gene (5 bases). The ends were cut back, 6 bases at V and 1 base at J, with 9 bases in the middle. Germline CDR1 and CDR2: LNHDA and SQIVND (reference sequence). The CDR3 extends over 13 amino acids. The CDR3 reads CASRIGGNTEAFF. DNA for the CDR3: TGTGCCAGTAGAATTGGGGGGAACACTGAAGCTTTCTTT. The full variable domain, completed using reference TRBV19 and TRBJ1-1, is DGGITQSPKYLFRKEGQNVTLSCEQNLNHDAMYWYRQDPGQGLRLIYYSQIVNDFQKGDIAEGYSVSREKKESFPLTVTSAQKNPTAFYLCASRIGGNTEAFFGQGTRLTVV.

This clonotype has a single count. This chain joins TRBV20-1 and TRBJ2-7; TRBD2 agrees at 10 bases. The V and J ends lost 4 bases and 0 bases, in that order; junction bases with no gene match: 24. CDR1 DFQATT and CDR2 SNEGSKA come from the germline V gene (reference sequence). There are 21 residues in the CDR3. The CDR3 bases are TGCAGTGCTAATGCCCAAGGCTCCCTACTAGCGGGGCCCCTAAGCTCCTACGAGCAGTACTTC. Translating it yields CSANAQGSLLAGPLSSYEQYF.

V and J are TRBV29-1 and TRBJ2-1; weak D call: TRBD2 (6 bases). The V end lost 8 bases, the J end lost 14 bases, and 25 bases lay between the germline ends. The germline gives CDR1 SQVTM, CDR2 ANQGSEA. CDR3 size: 13 residues. In nucleotides, the CDR3 is TGCAGCTACCTGGGGGGAGTCTACGGCGGGGAGTTCTTC. It is translated as CSYLGGVYGGEFF.

J is TRBJ1-3 and V is TRBV7-2; TRBD1 matches at 8 bases. The CDR3 sequence is 16 residues long. V shed 5 bases, J shed 2 bases, and the junction held 8 bases outside the gene matches. The germline V gene has CDR1 SGHTA and CDR2 FQGNSA. CDR3 residues: CASSQDREGTGNTIYF. The CDR3 bases are TGTGCCAGCAGCCAGGACAGGGAAGGAACTGGAAACACCATATATTTT.